This T cell receptor (beta chain) was captured by sequencing in a study of cytomegalovirus exposure and HLA in healthy donors. The CDR3 loop spans 16 amino acids. The ends lost 5 bases at V and 0 bases at J; junction bases unmatched: 6. Looked up from germline, CDR1 is SGHAT and CDR2 is FQNNGV. Primers: 60 Vbeta forward and 13 Jbeta reverse. The data were produced by immunoSEQ multiplex PCR, yet TCRdb's version contains in-frame clones alone and is incomplete. Of 90,000 to 140,000 clones in the sample, around 72% were seen once. The clonotype comes from a male donor in good health and CMV-seronegative. The chain carries TRBV11-2 and TRBJ1-3; 8 positions match TRBD1. The sample taken for sequencing was PBMCs. The CDR3: CASSLRDRHSGNTIYF. Here the CDR3 DNA reads TGTGCCAGCAGCCTCCGGGACAGGCACTCTGGAAACACCATATATTTT.